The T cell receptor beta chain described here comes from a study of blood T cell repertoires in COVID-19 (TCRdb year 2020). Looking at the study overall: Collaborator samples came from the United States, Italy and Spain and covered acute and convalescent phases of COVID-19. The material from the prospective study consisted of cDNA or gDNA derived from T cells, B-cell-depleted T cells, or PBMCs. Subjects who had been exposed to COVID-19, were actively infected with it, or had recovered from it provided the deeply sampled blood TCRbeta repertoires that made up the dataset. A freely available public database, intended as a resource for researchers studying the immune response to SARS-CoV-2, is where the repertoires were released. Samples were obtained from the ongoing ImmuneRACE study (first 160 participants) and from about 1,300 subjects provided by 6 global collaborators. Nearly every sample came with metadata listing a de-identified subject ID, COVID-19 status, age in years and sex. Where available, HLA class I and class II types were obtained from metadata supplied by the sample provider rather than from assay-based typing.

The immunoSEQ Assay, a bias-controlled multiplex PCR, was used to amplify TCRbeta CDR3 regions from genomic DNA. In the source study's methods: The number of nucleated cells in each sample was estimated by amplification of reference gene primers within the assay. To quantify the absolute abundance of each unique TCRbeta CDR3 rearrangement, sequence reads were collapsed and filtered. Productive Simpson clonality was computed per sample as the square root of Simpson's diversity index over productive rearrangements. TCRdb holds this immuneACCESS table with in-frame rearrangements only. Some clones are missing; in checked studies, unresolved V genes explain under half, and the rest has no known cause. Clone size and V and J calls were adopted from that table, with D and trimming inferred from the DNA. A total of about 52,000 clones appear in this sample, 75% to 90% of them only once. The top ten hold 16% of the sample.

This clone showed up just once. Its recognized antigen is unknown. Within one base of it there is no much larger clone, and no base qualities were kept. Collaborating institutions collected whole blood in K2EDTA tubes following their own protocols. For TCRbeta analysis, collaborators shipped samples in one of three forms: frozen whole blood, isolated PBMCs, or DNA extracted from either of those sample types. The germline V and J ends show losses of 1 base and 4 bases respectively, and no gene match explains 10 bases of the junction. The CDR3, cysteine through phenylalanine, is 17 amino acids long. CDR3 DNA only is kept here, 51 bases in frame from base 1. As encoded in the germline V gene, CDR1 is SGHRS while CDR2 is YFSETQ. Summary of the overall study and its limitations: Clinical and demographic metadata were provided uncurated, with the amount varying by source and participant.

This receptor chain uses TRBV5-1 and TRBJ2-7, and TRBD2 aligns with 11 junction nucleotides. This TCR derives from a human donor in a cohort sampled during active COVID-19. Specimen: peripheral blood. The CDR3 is CASSLRGIAGGPYEQYF. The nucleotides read TGCGCCAGCAGCTTGAGGGGGATAGCGGGAGGGCCGTACGAGCAGTACTTC.